This TCR beta chain was sequenced for a study of control samples from healthy donors and cancer patients. There are 17 residues in the CDR3. V was trimmed by 2 bases and J by 0 bases, leaving 13 bases between them. Germline CDR1 and CDR2: MNHEY and SMNVEV (reference sequence). Sequenced by immunoSEQ multiplex PCR; TCRdb stores in-frame clones only, minus some. Of over 120,000 clones listed, about nine tenths are singletons. The rearrangement uses TRBV27 and TRBJ1-4; D not certain. The sequenced material came from blood. This receptor was identified in a man between 25 and 39 years old in good health. The CDR3, as DNA: TGTGCCAGCAGTTTAACGATAGAGGCTGCAACTAATGAAAAACTGTTTTTT. Amino acid sequence: CASSLTIEAATNEKLFF.